Listed below are T cell receptor beta chains from one sample, sequenced in a study of metastatic and nonmetastatic thyroid tumors. Via MiXCR, TCRdb re-called the PCR reads. The data hold around 23,000 clones, with about 20% observed a single time. What was sequenced was blood. Receptors originate from a male donor with papillary thyroid cancer or a benign thyroid nodule (not recorded which). Some clones in this sample may be carry-over from other donors' samples. CDR3s leave out the opening cysteine and the closing phenylalanine or tryptophan. Size tells how often a clone was seen (once, few, many) or the class of an expanded clone, and some rows leave it out.

clone size: few; V gene: TRBV6-1; CDR3 protein: ASSESPRETQY
clone size: many; V gene: TRBV10-3; CDR3 protein: AISESEYHTGELF
clone size: many; V gene: TRBV6-4; CDR3 protein: ASSDSGGTDTQY
clone size: many; V gene: TRBV20-1; CDR3 protein: SARDGGPYYGYT
clone size: few; V gene: TRBV28; CDR3 protein: ASSSNRELF
clone size: many; V gene: TRBV19; CDR3 protein: ASSSTSGRTYEQY
clone size: -; V gene: TRBV11-3; CDR3 protein: ASSLDPGRGRNEQY
clone size: many; V gene: TRBV5-4; CDR3 protein: ASSSWSGGAYNEQF
clone size: many; V gene: TRBV7-9; CDR3 protein: ASSLGREQF
clone size: many; V gene: TRBV14; CDR3 protein: ASSQGRGGNIQY
clone size: -; V gene: TRBV24-1; CDR3 protein: ATSGHGTGLGNQPQH
clone size: many; V gene: TRBV3-1; CDR3 protein: ASSHHRDRAYGYT
clone size: -; V gene: TRBV7-8; CDR3 protein: ASSSGDLFTRELF
clone size: many; V gene: TRBV20-1; CDR3 protein: SAWTGGDEQY
clone size: many; V gene: TRBV24-1; CDR3 protein: ATSGEVDNEQF
clone size: many; V gene: TRBV2; CDR3 protein: ASSEADRVYGYT
clone size: many; V gene: TRBV19; CDR3 protein: ASSIEYSTGPYEQY
clone size: many; V gene: TRBV10-3; CDR3 protein: AISDEWDMEGNYGYT
clone size: many; V gene: TRBV7-7; CDR3 protein: ASSLTLDEETQY
clone size: many; V gene: TRBV28; CDR3 protein: ASRGQGSGNQPQH
clone size: -; V gene: TRBV4-2; CDR3 protein: ASAGTGANTEAF
clone size: many; V gene: TRBV12-3/TRBV12-4; CDR3 protein: ASTDGTGTYEQY
clone size: many; V gene: TRBV9; CDR3 protein: ASSVAVFIHESANEQF
clone size: many; V gene: TRBV20-1; CDR3 protein: SAQGQGIGYT
clone size: many; V gene: TRBV24-1; CDR3 protein: ATSGRADLRSSYNEQF
clone size: many; V gene: TRBV27; CDR3 protein: ASSLRPPLNTEAF
clone size: many; V gene: TRBV24-1; CDR3 protein: ATSDLSGSTGTDTQY
clone size: many; V gene: TRBV7-3; CDR3 protein: ASSLRQGSWGGMNTEAF
clone size: many; V gene: TRBV28; CDR3 protein: ASSLLGGSSYEQY
clone size: many; V gene: TRBV10-3; CDR3 protein: AITQEQGTGANVLT
clone size: many; V gene: TRBV28; CDR3 protein: ASSPGASDEDNSPLH
clone size: medium-sized; V gene: TRBV4-2; CDR3 protein: ASSQERDNSYEQY
clone size: many; V gene: TRBV6-1; CDR3 protein: ASSEASGHPSYEQY
clone size: -; V gene: TRBV7-3; CDR3 protein: ASSPILGGSYGYT